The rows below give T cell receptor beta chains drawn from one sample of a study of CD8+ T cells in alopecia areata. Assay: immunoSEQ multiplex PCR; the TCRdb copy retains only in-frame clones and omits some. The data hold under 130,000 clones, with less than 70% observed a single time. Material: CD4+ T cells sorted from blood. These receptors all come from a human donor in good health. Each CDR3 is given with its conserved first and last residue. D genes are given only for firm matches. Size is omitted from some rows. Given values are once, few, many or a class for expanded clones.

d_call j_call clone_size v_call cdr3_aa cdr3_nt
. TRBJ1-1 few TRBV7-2 CASRTYLNTEAFF TGTGCCAGCAGAACTTACCTCAACACTGAAGCTTTCTTT
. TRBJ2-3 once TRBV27 CASSARTSTDTQYF TGTGCCAGCAGTGCCAGGACTAGCACAGATACGCAGTATTTT
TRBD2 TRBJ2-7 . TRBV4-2 CASSQALAGGQYEQYF TGTGCCAGCAGCCAGGCTCTAGCGGGGGGGCAATACGAGCAGTACTTC
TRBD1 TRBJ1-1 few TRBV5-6 CASSGNAGGEAFF TGTGCCAGCAGCGGAAATGCAGGGGGCGAGGCTTTCTTT
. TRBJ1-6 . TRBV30 CAWSVGNGASPLHF TGTGCCTGGAGTGTGGGGAATGGGGCTTCACCCCTCCACTTT
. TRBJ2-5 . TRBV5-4 CASSLVDQETQYF TGTGCCAGCAGCTTGGTGGACCAAGAGACCCAGTACTTC
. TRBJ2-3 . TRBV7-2 CASSLMSMDTQYF TGTGCCAGCAGCTTAATGAGTATGGATACGCAGTATTTT
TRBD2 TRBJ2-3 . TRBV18 CASSPPGLAGGTDTQYF TGTGCCAGCTCACCACCGGGGCTAGCGGGGGGCACAGATACGCAGTATTTT
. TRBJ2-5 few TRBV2 CASNGWYQETQYF TGTGCCAGCAATGGGTGGTACCAAGAGACCCAGTACTTC
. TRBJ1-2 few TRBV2 CASSVRAGASSGYTF TGTGCCAGCAGTGTTCGGGCAGGGGCCTCGAGTGGCTACACCTTC
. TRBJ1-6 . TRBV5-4 CASSLVGSNSPLHF TGTGCCAGCAGCCTCGTGGGTAGTAATTCACCCCTCCACTTT
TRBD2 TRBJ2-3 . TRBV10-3 CAIKRLAGGPTDTQYF TGTGCCATCAAAAGGTTGGCGGGGGGCCCCACAGATACGCAGTATTTT
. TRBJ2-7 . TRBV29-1 CSVVMTTLIDEQYF TGCAGCGTTGTTATGACCACCTTAATTGACGAGCAGTACTTC
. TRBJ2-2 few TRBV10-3 CAISLDDNTGELFF TGTGCCATCAGTTTGGACGATAACACCGGGGAGCTGTTTTTT
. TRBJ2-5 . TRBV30 CAWRGVGAQYF TGTGCCTGGAGAGGGGTTGGGGCCCAGTACTTC
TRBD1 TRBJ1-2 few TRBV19 CASSVNRGPDGYTF TGTGCCAGTAGTGTAAACAGGGGGCCGGATGGCTACACCTTC
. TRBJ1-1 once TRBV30 CAWAGNTEAFF TGTGCCTGGGCGGGAAACACTGAAGCTTTCTTT
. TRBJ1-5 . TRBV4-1 CASSLARGQPQHF TGCGCCAGCAGCCTAGCCCGCGGTCAGCCCCAGCATTTT
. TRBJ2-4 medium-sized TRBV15 CATSRQGAKNIQYF TGTGCCACCAGCAGACAGGGGGCCAAAAACATTCAGTACTTC
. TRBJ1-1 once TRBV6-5 CASSYRTRGTEAFF TGTGCCAGCAGTTACCGTACCCGAGGGACTGAAGCTTTCTTT
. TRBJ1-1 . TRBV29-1 CSVQGSGTEAFF TGCAGCGTCCAAGGGTCGGGCACTGAAGCTTTCTTT
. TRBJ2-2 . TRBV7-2 CASSLTGLRTGELFF TGTGCCAGCAGCCTCACGGGACTTCGCACCGGGGAGCTGTTTTTT
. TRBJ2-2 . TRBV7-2 CVGHRTGTGELFF TGTGTCGGCCACAGGACGGGTACCGGGGAGCTGTTTTTT
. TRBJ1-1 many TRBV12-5 CASGLNGGEAFF TGTGCTAGTGGTTTGAACGGGGGTGAAGCTTTCTTT
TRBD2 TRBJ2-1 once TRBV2 CASRAGGSYNEQFF TGTGCCAGCAGGGCGGGGGGGTCCTACAATGAGCAGTTCTTC
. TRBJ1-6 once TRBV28 CASRSPAGVRDSPLHF TGTGCCAGCAGGTCCCCCGCGGGGGTTCGGGATTCACCCCTCCACTTT
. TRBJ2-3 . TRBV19 CASSIEARPSDTQYF TGTGCCAGTAGTATAGAGGCAAGACCCTCAGATACGCAGTATTTT